Following are 18 T cell receptor beta chains from one sample sequenced in a study of shared clonotypes between healthy human individuals. Naive CD8 isolation took CD45RO-negative cells positively selected for CCR7 and excluded terminally differentiated effector memory CD45RA+ cells. Repertoires were generated with immunoSEQ multiplex PCR, while TCRdb's copy carries only in-frame clones and drops some. The table shows about 2.1 million clones, with about 93% occurring only once. The sequenced sample consisted of naive CD8+ T cells from PBMCs. The receptor source for this set is a man between 18 and 35 years old in good health. Some clones in this sample may be carry-over from other donors' samples.

The V and J genes are TRBV4-1 and TRBJ2-7, with D tentatively TRBD1 or TRBD2 (5 bases each). This CDR3 is 17 amino acids long. V gave up 3 bases and J gave up 3 bases, with 21 bases separating them. Germline V gene data show CDR1 as MGHRA and CDR2 as YSYEKL. The CDR3 DNA reads TGCGCCAGCAGCCAGCAGGCCCCCGGCCTGAGGGGCTACGAGCAGTACTTC. This encodes CASSQQAPGLRGYEQYF.

The rearrangement links TRBV18 to TRBJ2-3; 9 bases are shared with TRBD2. Per the germline V gene, CDR1 is KGHSH and CDR2 is LQKENI. V was pared by 1 base and J by 0 bases, with 2 bases of the junction left unmatched. The CDR3 extends over 16 amino acids. The DNA of the CDR3 is TGTGCCAGCTCACCACAGACTAGCGGAAGCACAGATACGCAGTATTTT. Translation: CASSPQTSGSTDTQYF.

This chain links TRBV7-3 with TRBJ2-6; 8 bases are a match to TRBD1. CDR3 length: 19 residues. Losses at the gene ends were 1 base for V and 0 bases for J; bases not matched to a gene: 8. The germline CDR1 and CDR2 sequences are SGHTA and FQGTGA. CDR3 sequence: CASSLILGQATSGANVLTF. The CDR3 coding sequence is TGTGCCAGCAGCTTAATATTGGGACAGGCCACCTCTGGGGCCAACGTCCTGACTTTC.

The chain couples TRBV25-1 to TRBJ2-4; TRBD2 aligns across 10 bases. Losses at the gene ends were 4 bases for V and 3 bases for J; bases not matched to a gene: 9. CDR3 length: 17 residues. The germline V gene has CDR1 MGHDK and CDR2 SYGVNS. CDR3 nucleotides: TGTGCCAGCAGTGTACCGGGACTAGCGACACACAAAAACATTCAGTACTTC. Residues: CASSVPGLATHKNIQYF. Full variable domain (missing parts from reference TRBV25-1 and TRBJ2-4): EADIYQTPRYLVIGTGKKITLECSQTMGHDKMYWYQQDPGMELHLIHYSYGVNSTEKGDLSSESTVSRIRTEHFPLTLESARPSHTSQYLCASSVPGLATHKNIQYFGAGTRLSVL.

V and J are TRBV5-6 and TRBJ2-7; D unclear. Germline V gene data show CDR1 as SGHDT and CDR2 as YYEEEE. The CDR3 totals 12 residues. The V and J ends lost 4 bases and 4 bases respectively, with 9 bases between them. CDR3 amino acids: CASSLIGYEQYF. CDR3 DNA: TGTGCCAGCAGCCTGATTGGGTACGAGCAGTACTTC.

The chain is built from TRBV5-6 and TRBJ2-1; TRBD2 agrees at 9 bases. This CDR3 comprises 14 residues. The germline V gene has CDR1 SGHDT and CDR2 YYEEEE. Losses at the gene ends were 7 bases for V and 7 bases for J; bases not matched to a gene: 9. As DNA, the CDR3 is TGTGCCAGCCATCATGGGACTAGCCATAATGAGCAGTTCTTC. It codes for CASHHGTSHNEQFF.

The V and J genes are TRBV27 and TRBJ2-2, with 8 nucleotides matching TRBD2. V trimming: 6 bases; J trimming: 4 bases; junction bases outside the gene matches: 10. Germline V gene data show CDR1 as MNHEY and CDR2 as SMNVEV (reference sequence). CDR3 length equals 16 residues. CDR3 sequence: CASSPTVREATGELFF. In DNA form, the CDR3 reads TGTGCCAGCAGCCCTACTGTGCGGGAGGCCACCGGGGAGCTGTTTTTT.

The V call is TRBV7-9, the J call TRBJ2-2, with 8 bases fitting TRBD2. CDR1 is SEHNR, CDR2 FQNEAQ, per germline (reference sequence). V trimming: 5 bases; J trimming: 5 bases; junction bases outside the gene matches: 16. This CDR3 contains 18 residues. The CDR3 nucleotides read TGTGCCAGCAGCCAAAGAGGGGAAGCGGGGGCTTGGACCGGGGAGCTGTTTTTT. Residues: CASSQRGEAGAWTGELFF.

The J gene is TRBJ2-1, the V gene TRBV5-1; D is unresolved. This CDR3 spans 11 amino acids. The V and J ends lost 7 bases and 5 bases respectively, with 7 bases between them. CDR1 is SGHRS and CDR2 is YFSETQ in the germline V gene. For the CDR3, the DNA is TGCGCCAGCGGTCCCCACAATGAGCAGTTCTTC. Protein sequence: CASGPHNEQFF.

The rearrangement uses TRBV27 and TRBJ2-1, with a possible D match to TRBD2 (5 bases). Trimming pared 2 bases from V and 7 bases from J, leaving 12 bases between. The CDR3 length is 14 residues. Looked up from germline, CDR1 is MNHEY and CDR2 is SMNVEV (reference sequence). CDR3 in amino acids: CASSLRGGGNEQFF. The CDR3 nucleotides are TGTGCCAGCAGTTTACGCGGAGGCGGGAATGAGCAGTTCTTC.

V usage is TRBV9 and J usage is TRBJ1-4, with D possibly being TRBD1 (5 bases). The V end was cut by 4 bases, the J end by 6 bases, with 13 bases between. The CDR3 is 14 amino acids. Germline loops: CDR1 SGDLS, CDR2 YYNGEE. CDR3 coding DNA: TGTGCCAGCAGCCCCAGGGAAGCAGATGAAAAACTGTTTTTT. Translation: CASSPREADEKLFF.

The chain employs TRBV5-3 and TRBJ2-7; 7 nucleotides line up with TRBD1. TRBV5-3 is reported as an ORF; its role is uncertain. With 5 bases clipped from V and 6 bases from J, the junction kept 8 bases outside the gene matches. The CDR3 spans 13 residues. The chain's CDR3 is CARRFDRDPEQYF. In DNA form, the CDR3 reads TGTGCCAGAAGATTCGACAGGGACCCCGAGCAGTACTTC.

Notes on this clone: This same CDR3 is encoded by further DNA sequences in the sample. V and J are TRBV7-3 and TRBJ2-3; the match to TRBD2 covers 7 bases. Germline CDR1 reads SGHTA; CDR2 reads FQGTGA. V shed 2 bases and J 0 bases; nucleotides not matched to a gene: 2. The CDR3 contains 15 residues. Here the CDR3 DNA reads TGTGCCAGCAGCTTACTAGCGGCTAGCACAGATACGCAGTATTTT. Protein: CASSLLAASTDTQYF.

The J gene is TRBJ1-4, the V gene TRBV19; 7 bases are shared with TRBD1. Germline V CDR1 and CDR2: LNHDA, SQIVND (reference sequence). V gave up 8 bases and J gave up 4 bases; unmatched junction bases: 19. The CDR3 contains 18 residues. The CDR3 region is CASQRASRTGQINEKLFF. The CDR3 DNA reads as TGTGCCAGTCAAAGAGCCTCCCGGACGGGACAGATTAATGAAAAACTGTTTTTT.

V usage is TRBV2 and J usage is TRBJ2-5; a possible D gene is TRBD2 (6 bases). The CDR3 spans 13 residues. Per the germline V gene, CDR1 is SNHLY and CDR2 is FYNNEI. The V gene lost 6 bases and the J gene lost 3 bases, with 11 bases spanning the gap. DNA for the CDR3: TGTGCCAGCAGCGAACTAGCAAAAGAGACCCAGTACTTC. Its translation is CASSELAKETQYF.

This chain links TRBV28 with TRBJ2-7; D may match TRBD1 or TRBD2 (5 bases each). Trimming left V 2 bases short and J 6 bases short, with 23 bases between. This CDR3 is 17 amino acids long. Germline CDR1 reads MDHEN; CDR2 reads SYDVKM. CDR3 protein: CASSLLYRQGDRGEQYF. CDR3 sequence (DNA): TGTGCCAGCAGTTTACTCTACCGCCAGGGAGATAGGGGCGAGCAGTACTTC.

This clone was recorded once. The rearrangement links TRBV9 to TRBJ1-2; D possibly corresponds to TRBD1 (5 bases). V was clipped by 0 bases and J by 2 bases, with 14 bases between them. This CDR3 has 16 residues. Germline CDR1 reads SGDLS; CDR2 reads YYNGEE. The CDR3 coding sequence is TGTGCCAGCAGCGTAGGGGGGTCAATCTCAAACTATGGCTACACCTTC. It translates to CASSVGGSISNYGYTF.

The chain is built from TRBV7-9 and TRBJ2-7; 8 bases map to TRBD1. CDR1 is SEHNR, CDR2 FQNEAQ, per germline (reference sequence). V lost 5 bases to trimming and J lost 1 base; unmatched junction nucleotides: 7. CDR3 length equals 15 residues. The CDR3 sequence is CASSDHRGMSYEQYF. CDR3 sequence (DNA): TGTGCCAGCAGCGATCACAGGGGGATGTCCTACGAGCAGTACTTC.